The present entry profiles one T cell receptor (beta chain) with its context. Its specificity is unknown. These data come from a study of T cell responses to AZD1222 COVID-19 vaccine. The study's findings and limits: Clonal diversity may have been underestimated, and the donors were mostly white British, with more females than males. Sampling captured repertoires only after the peak T cell response.

Here immunoSEQ multiplex PCR was the method, and the copy in TCRdb shows in-frame clones only, minus some. This table has around 100,000 clones, 90% appearing once. CDR3 length equals 16 residues. The TCR originated in an adult in good health. The chain has TRBV21-1 and TRBJ2-7; the table names TRBD1, a call not compared with the DNA. TRBV21-1 is a known pseudogene. This sample comprised peripheral blood, obtained on day 0 of AZD1222 vaccination. The CDR3 sequence: CASSKGRTMASYEQYF. The CDR3 DNA reads as TGTGCCAGCAGCAAAGGCCGGACAATGGCCTCCTACGAGCAGTACTTC.